This TCR beta chain stems from a study of blood T cell repertoires in COVID-19. Background on the study: Sites in the United States, Italy and Spain provided acute and convalescent COVID-19 samples. From T cells, B-cell-depleted T cells, or PBMCs came the material, which was cDNA or gDNA.

In the original workflow: Estimation of nucleated cell counts was performed using reference gene primer amplification. Clones were sequenced by immunoSEQ multiplex PCR, and TCRdb holds only the in-frame ones, with some missing. The V and J calls and the clone size are those of that table, but D and trimming were determined from the DNA. The table records 150,000 to 180,000 clones, approximately 80% of them present only once. Per germline, CDR1 SQVTM and CDR2 ANQGSEA. The junction had 9 bases not matched to a gene; V was cut back by 3 bases and J by 10 bases. The CDR3 runs 14 residues. V gene TRBV29-1 combines with J gene TRBJ1-1, with TRBD1 matching over 12 bases. The specimen sequenced was peripheral blood. The origin of this receptor is a woman aged 50 to 60 with acute or convalescent COVID-19. The CDR3 nucleotides are TGCAGCGTTGATAAGGCGGGACAGGGGGCAGGAGCTTTCTTT. The encoded protein is CSVDKAGQGAGAFF.